This T cell receptor beta chain was found in a study of T cells expressing NK-cell markers. Study-wide background: From sorted CD3+CD56+NKG2C+, CD3+CD56+NKG2C- and CD3+CD56-NKG2C+ T cells came the TCR beta repertoires.

Germline lookup yields CDR1 LGHNA and CDR2 YNFKEQ. CDR3 length equals 13 residues. For each CDR3 protein, TCRdb gives one entry from its re-call of the 5' RACE reads, without DNA. The table lists 500,000 or so distinct CDR3 sequences. The sample comprised blood T cells: a sorted CD56 or NKG2C T cell subset, CD4+ or CD8+ T cells, or bulk PBMC T cells (not recorded which). The source is a man aged 18-30 years in good health. V and J are TRBV4-2 and TRBJ1-1; the TRBD1 assignment by TCRdb is unverifiable without DNA. This CDR3 reads CASSLTEGTEAFF.